The 7 T cell receptor beta chains listed next were all sequenced from one sample in a study of early stage breast cancer tumors. Using immunoSEQ multiplex PCR, the repertoire was profiled, and TCRdb retains in-frame clones only, with some absent. The data hold over 20,000 clones, with over 60% observed a single time. Input material: breast tumor tissue. Receptor source: a person in their 60s with breast cancer.

The chain combines TRBV2 with TRBJ2-3, with a weak D call TRBD2 (7 bases). Germline CDR1 reads SNHLY; CDR2 reads FYNNEI. V lost 2 bases and J 0 bases, leaving 15 bases between the germline ends. This CDR3 is built from 17 residues. DNA of the CDR3: TGTGCCAGCAGTGAAATTAGGGGGGGGACGAGCACAGATACGCAGTATTTT. It is translated as CASSEIRGGTSTDTQYF.

The V and J genes are TRBV7-2 and TRBJ2-7; TRBD2 matches at 13 bases. V lost 1 base, J lost 5 bases, and 5 bases stayed unmatched. This CDR3 contains 16 residues. Germline CDR1 reads SGHTA; CDR2 reads FQGNSA. The CDR3 is CASSLGLAGGAHEQYF. The DNA for the CDR3 is TGTGCCAGCAGCTTAGGACTAGCGGGAGGAGCCCACGAGCAGTACTTC.

This chain connects TRBV29-1 to TRBJ1-1; D not certain. This CDR3 spans 13 amino acids. Trimming took off 4 bases at V and 2 bases at J, with 11 bases between the two ends. Germline CDR1 SQVTM, CDR2 ANQGSEA. CDR3 sequence: CSVGEGPNTEAFF. As DNA, the CDR3 is TGCAGCGTTGGAGAGGGCCCTAACACTGAAGCTTTCTTT. Supplemented by reference TRBV29-1 and TRBJ1-1, the full variable domain reads SAVISQKPSRDICQRGTSLTIQCQVDSQVTMMFWYRQQPGQSLTLIATANQGSEATYESGFVIDKFPISRPNLTFSTLTVSNMSPEDSSIYLCSVGEGPNTEAFFGQGTRLTVV.

This clone was observed at least ten times. V usage is TRBV28 and J usage is TRBJ2-7; 9 positions agree with TRBD2. This CDR3 is built from 15 residues. Germline CDR1 MDHEN, CDR2 SYDVKM. V was pared by 8 bases and J by 1 base, with 9 bases of the junction left unmatched. CDR3 residues: CASGPTSGFSYEQYF. The DNA for the CDR3 is TGTGCCAGCGGGCCGACTAGCGGTTTTTCCTACGAGCAGTACTTC.

The chain links TRBV4-3 to TRBJ2-1; 11 bases are shared with TRBD2. Losses at the gene ends were 0 bases for V and 1 base for J; bases not matched to a gene: 2. CDR3 size: 17 residues. Germline V gene lookup returns CDR1 LGHNA and CDR2 YSLEER. Written as DNA, the CDR3 is TGCGCCAGCAGCCAAGAACGGACTAGCGGGTCCTACAATGAGCAGTTCTTC. Amino acid sequence: CASSQERTSGSYNEQFF.

This clone was observed once. The rearrangement uses TRBV7-2 and TRBJ2-7; the D gene is possibly TRBD2 (5 bases). With 6 bases removed from V and 4 bases from J, the gap between germline ends came to 22 bases. Germline values: CDR1 SGHTA, CDR2 FQGNSA. This CDR3 comprises 16 residues. This chain's CDR3 is CASSRDPAAGPYEQYF. The CDR3 nucleotides are TGTGCCAGCAGTCGCGACCCTGCCGCGGGCCCTTACGAGCAGTACTTC. Combining the CDR3 with reference TRBV7-2 and TRBJ2-7 gives the whole variable domain GAGVSQSPSNKVTEKGKDVELRCDPISGHTALYWYRQSLGQGLEFLIYFQGNSAPDKSGLPSDRFSAERTGGSVSTLTIQRTQQEDSAVYLCASSRDPAAGPYEQYFGPGTRLTVT.

J is TRBJ1-2 and V is TRBV9, with 9 bases fitting TRBD1. Germline values: CDR1 SGDLS, CDR2 YYNGEE. J lost 2 bases, V lost 4 bases, and 15 bases had no gene match. The CDR3 is 18 residues long. The CDR3 DNA is TGTGCCAGCAGCCCTTCTGGACAGGGGCTATTACGGAACTATGGCTACACCTTC. Amino acid sequence: CASSPSGQGLLRNYGYTF.